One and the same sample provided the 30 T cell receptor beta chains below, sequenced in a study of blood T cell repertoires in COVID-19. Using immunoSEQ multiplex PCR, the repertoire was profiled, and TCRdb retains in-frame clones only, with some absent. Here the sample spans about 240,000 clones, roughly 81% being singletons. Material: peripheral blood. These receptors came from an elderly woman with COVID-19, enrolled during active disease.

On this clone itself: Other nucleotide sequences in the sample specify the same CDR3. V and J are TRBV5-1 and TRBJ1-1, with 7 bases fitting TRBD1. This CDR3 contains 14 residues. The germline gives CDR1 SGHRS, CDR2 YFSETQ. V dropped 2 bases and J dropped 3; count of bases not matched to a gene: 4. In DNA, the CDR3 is TGCGCCAGCAGCTTTGACAGGGCGGACACTGAAGCTTTCTTT. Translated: CASSFDRADTEAFF.

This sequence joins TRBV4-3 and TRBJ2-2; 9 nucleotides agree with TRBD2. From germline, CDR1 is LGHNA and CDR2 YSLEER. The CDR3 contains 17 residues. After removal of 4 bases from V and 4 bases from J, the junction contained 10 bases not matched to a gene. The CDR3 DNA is TGCGCCAGCAGCCTACCCCCGGCTAGCGGGACCACCGGGGAGCTGTTTTTT. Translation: CASSLPPASGTTGELFF.

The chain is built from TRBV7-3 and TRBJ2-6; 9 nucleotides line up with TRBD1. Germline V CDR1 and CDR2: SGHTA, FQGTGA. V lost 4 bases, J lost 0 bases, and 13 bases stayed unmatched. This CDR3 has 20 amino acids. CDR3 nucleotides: TGTGCCAGCAGCTCTATGGGACAGGGCGTTTCCAACTCTGGGGCCAACGTCCTGACTTTC. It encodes CASSSMGQGVSNSGANVLTF. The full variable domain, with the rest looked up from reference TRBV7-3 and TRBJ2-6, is GAGVSQTPSNKVTEKGKYVELRCDPISGHTALYWYRQSLGQGPEFLIYFQGTGAADDSGLPNDRFFAVRPEGSVSTLKIQRTERGDSAVYLCASSSMGQGVSNSGANVLTFGAGSRLTVL.

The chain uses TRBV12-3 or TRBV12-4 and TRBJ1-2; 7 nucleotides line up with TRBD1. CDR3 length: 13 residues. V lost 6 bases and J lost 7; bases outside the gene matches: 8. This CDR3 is CASSREGAAGYTF. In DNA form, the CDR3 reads TGTGCCAGCAGCCGGGAGGGGGCCGCTGGCTACACCTTC.

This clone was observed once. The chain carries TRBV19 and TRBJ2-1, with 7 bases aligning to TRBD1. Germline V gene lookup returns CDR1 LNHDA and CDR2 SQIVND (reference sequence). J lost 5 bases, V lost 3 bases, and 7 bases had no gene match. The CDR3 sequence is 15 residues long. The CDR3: CASSIKQGQHNEQFF. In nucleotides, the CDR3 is TGTGCCAGTAGTATTAAACAGGGGCAACACAATGAGCAGTTCTTC.

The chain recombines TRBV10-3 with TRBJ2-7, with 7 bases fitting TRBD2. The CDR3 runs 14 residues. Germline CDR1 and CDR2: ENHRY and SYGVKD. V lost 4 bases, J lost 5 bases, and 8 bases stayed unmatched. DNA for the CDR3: TGTGCCATCAGTGTAGCCGGGAGGATCGACGAGCAGTACTTC. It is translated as CAISVAGRIDEQYF.

DNA for the CDR3: TGTGCCAGCAGTTACTCAGGAGGTAGCAATCAGCCCCAGCATTTT. Translating gives CASSYSGGSNQPQHF. This chain uses TRBV6-6 with TRBJ1-5; D is unclear. V lost 0 bases and J lost 0, with 6 bases in between. The CDR3 covers 15 residues. CDR1 MNHNY and CDR2 SVGAGI come from the germline V gene (reference sequence).

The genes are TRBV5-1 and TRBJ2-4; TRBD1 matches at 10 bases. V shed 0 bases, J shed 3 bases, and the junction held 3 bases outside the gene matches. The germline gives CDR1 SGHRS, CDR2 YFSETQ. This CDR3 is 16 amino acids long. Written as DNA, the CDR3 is TGCGCCAGCAGCTTGGGGGACAGGGGTAGCAAAAACATTCAGTACTTC. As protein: CASSLGDRGSKNIQYF. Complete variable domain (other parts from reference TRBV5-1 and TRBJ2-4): KAGVTQTPRYLIKTRGQQVTLSCSPISGHRSVSWYQQTPGQGLQFLFEYFSETQRNKGNFPGRFSGRQFSNSRSEMNVSTLELGDSALYLCASSLGDRGSKNIQYFGAGTRLSVL.

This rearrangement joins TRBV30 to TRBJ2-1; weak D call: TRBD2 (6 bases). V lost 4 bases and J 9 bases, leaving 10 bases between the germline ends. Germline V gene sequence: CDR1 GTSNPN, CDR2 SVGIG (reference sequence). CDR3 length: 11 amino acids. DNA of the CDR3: TGTGCCTGGACGGGAGCGCGTGAGCAGTTCTTC. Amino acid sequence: CAWTGAREQFF.

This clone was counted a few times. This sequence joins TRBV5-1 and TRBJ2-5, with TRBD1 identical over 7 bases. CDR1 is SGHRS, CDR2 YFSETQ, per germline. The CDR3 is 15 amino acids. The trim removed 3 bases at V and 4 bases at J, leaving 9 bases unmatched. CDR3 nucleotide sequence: TGCGCCAGCAGCTCGGGAAGGGGGCGCGGAGAGACCCAGTACTTC. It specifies CASSSGRGRGETQYF.

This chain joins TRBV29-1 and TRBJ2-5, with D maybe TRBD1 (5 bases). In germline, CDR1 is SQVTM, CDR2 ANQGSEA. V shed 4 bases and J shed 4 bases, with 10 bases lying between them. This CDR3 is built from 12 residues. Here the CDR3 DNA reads TGCAGCGTTGTTGCAGGGCCAGAGACCCAGTACTTC. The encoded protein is CSVVAGPETQYF. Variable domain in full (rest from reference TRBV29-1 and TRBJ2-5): SAVISQKPSRDICQRGTSLTIQCQVDSQVTMMFWYRQQPGQSLTLIATANQGSEATYESGFVIDKFPISRPNLTFSTLTVSNMSPEDSSIYLCSVVAGPETQYFGPGTRLLVL.

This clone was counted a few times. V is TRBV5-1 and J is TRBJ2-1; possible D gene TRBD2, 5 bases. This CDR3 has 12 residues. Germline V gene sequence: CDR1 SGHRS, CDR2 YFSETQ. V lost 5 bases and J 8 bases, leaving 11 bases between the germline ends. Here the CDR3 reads CASRASLDEQFF. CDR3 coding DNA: TGCGCCAGCAGGGCTAGCTTGGATGAGCAGTTCTTC.

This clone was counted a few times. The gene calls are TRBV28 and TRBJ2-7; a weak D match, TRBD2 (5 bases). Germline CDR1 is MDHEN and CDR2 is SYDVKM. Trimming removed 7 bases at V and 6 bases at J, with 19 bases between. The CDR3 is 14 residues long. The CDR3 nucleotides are TGTGCCAGCACCATTAATTTAATGGGGAGCGAGCAGTACTTC. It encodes CASTINLMGSEQYF. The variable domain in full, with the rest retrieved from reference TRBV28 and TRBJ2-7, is DVKVTQSSRYLVKRTGEKVFLECVQDMDHENMFWYRQDPGLGLRLIYFSYDVKMKEKGDIPEGYSVSREKKERFSLILESASTNQTSMYLCASTINLMGSEQYFGPGTRLTVT.

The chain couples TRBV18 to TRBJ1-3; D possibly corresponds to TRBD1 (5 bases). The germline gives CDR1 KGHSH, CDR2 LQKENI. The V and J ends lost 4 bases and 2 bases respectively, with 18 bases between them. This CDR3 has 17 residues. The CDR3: CASSHLDSGFAGNTIYF. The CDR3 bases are TGTGCCAGCTCACACCTTGATTCAGGGTTTGCTGGAAACACCATATATTTT.

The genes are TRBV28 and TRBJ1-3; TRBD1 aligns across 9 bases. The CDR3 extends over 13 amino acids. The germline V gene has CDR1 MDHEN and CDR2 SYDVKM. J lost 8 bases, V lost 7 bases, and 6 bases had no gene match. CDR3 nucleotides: TGTGCCAGCAACCTACAGGGGGCGCACACCATATATTTT. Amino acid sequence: CASNLQGAHTIYF.

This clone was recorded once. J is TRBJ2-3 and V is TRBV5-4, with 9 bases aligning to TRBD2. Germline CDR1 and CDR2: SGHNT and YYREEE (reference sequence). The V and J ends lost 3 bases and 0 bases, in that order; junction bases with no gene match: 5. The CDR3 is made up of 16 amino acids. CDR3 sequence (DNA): TGTGCCAGCAGCTATCTAGCGGGGCTAAGCACAGATACGCAGTATTTT. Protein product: CASSYLAGLSTDTQYF.

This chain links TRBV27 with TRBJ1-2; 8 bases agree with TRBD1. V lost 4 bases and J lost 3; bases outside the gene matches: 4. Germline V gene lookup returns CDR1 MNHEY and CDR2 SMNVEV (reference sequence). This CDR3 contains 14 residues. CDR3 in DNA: TGTGCCAGCAGTTCAGGGGGCGCGGACTATGGCTACACCTTC. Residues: CASSSGGADYGYTF.

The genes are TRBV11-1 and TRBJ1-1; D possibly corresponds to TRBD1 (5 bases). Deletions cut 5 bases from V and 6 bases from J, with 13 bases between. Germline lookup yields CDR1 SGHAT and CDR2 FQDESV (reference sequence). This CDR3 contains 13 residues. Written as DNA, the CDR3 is TGTGCCAGCAGCCGCCTCGGAGGGGCTGAAGCTTTCTTT. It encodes CASSRLGGAEAFF.

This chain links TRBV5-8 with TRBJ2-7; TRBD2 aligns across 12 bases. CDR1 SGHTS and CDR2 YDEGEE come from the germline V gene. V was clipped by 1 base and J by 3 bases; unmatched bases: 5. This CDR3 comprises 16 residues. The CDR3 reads CASSLILAGGSYEQYF. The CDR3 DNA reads TGTGCCAGCAGCTTGATTCTAGCGGGAGGGAGCTACGAGCAGTACTTC. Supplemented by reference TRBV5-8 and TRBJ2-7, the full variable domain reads EAGVTQSPTHLIKTRGQQATLRCSPISGHTSVYWYQQALGLGLQFLLWYDEGEERNRGNFPPRFSGRQFPNYSSELNVNALELEDSALYLCASSLILAGGSYEQYFGPGTRLTVT.

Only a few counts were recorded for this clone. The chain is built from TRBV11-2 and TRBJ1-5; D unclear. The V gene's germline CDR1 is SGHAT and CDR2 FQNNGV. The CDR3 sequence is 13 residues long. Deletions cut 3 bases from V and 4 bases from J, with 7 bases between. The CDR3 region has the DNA TGTGCCAGCAGCTTCGTCCCGAATCAGCCCCAGCATTTT. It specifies CASSFVPNQPQHF.

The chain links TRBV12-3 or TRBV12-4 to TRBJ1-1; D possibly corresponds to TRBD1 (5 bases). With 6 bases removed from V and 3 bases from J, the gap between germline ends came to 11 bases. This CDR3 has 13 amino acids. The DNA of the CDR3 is TGTGCCAGCAGCAGGGAGGAGGACACTGAAGCTTTCTTT. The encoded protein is CASSREEDTEAFF.

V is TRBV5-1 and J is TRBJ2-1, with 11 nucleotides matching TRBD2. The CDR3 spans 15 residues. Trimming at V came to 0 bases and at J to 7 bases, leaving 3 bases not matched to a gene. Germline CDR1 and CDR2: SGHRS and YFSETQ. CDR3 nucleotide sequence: TGCGCCAGCAGCTTGGGACTAGCGGGACTAAATGAGCAGTTCTTC. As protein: CASSLGLAGLNEQFF.

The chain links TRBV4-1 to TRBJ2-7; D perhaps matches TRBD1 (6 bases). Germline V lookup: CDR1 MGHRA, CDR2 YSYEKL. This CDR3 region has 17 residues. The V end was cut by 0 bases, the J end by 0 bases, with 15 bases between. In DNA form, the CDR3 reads TGCGCCAGCAGCCAAGATCTTCTACAGGGAACCTCCTACGAGCAGTACTTC. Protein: CASSQDLLQGTSYEQYF.

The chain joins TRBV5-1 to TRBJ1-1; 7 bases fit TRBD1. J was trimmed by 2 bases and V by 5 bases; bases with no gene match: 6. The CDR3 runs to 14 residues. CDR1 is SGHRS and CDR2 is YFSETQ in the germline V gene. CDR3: CASRAGQPNTEAFF. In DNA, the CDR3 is TGCGCCAGCAGGGCGGGACAGCCTAACACTGAAGCTTTCTTT.

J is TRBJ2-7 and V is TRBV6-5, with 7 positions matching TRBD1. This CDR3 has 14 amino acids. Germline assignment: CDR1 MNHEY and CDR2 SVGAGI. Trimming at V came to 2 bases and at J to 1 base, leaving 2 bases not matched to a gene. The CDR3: CASSYGTESYEQYF. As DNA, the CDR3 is TGTGCCAGCAGTTACGGGACAGAATCCTACGAGCAGTACTTC.

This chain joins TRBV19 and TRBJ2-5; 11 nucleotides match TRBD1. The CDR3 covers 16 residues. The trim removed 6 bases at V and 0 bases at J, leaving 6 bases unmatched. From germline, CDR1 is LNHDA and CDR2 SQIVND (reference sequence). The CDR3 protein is CASSPRDRGYQETQYF. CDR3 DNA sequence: TGTGCCAGTAGCCCCCGGGACAGGGGGTACCAAGAGACCCAGTACTTC.

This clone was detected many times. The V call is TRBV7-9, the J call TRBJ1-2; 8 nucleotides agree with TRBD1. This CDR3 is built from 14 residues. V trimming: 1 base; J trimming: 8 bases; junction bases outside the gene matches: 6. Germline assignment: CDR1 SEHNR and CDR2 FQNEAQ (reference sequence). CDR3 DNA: TGTGCCAGCAGCTTAGGAGGACAGGGTCTGGGCTACACCTTC. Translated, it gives CASSLGGQGLGYTF.

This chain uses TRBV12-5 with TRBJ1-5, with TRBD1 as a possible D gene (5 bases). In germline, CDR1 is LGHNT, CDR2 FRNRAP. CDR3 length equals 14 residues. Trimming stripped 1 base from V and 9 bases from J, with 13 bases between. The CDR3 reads CASGLGQPQGPQHF. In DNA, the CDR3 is TGTGCTAGTGGTTTGGGACAGCCTCAGGGGCCCCAGCATTTT.

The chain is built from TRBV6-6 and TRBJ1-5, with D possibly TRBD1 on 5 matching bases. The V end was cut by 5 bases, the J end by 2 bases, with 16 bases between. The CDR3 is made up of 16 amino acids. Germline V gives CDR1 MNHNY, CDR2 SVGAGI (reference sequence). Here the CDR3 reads CASSPRAGTGNQPQHF. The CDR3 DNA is TGTGCCAGCAGTCCCAGGGCGGGGACTGGCAATCAGCCCCAGCATTTT.

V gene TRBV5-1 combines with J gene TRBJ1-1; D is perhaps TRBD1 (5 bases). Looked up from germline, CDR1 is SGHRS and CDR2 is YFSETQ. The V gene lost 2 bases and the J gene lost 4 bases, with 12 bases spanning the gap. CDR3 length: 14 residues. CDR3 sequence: CASSLLQGSTEAFF. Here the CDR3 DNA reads TGCGCCAGCAGCTTACTTCAGGGCAGCACTGAAGCTTTCTTT.